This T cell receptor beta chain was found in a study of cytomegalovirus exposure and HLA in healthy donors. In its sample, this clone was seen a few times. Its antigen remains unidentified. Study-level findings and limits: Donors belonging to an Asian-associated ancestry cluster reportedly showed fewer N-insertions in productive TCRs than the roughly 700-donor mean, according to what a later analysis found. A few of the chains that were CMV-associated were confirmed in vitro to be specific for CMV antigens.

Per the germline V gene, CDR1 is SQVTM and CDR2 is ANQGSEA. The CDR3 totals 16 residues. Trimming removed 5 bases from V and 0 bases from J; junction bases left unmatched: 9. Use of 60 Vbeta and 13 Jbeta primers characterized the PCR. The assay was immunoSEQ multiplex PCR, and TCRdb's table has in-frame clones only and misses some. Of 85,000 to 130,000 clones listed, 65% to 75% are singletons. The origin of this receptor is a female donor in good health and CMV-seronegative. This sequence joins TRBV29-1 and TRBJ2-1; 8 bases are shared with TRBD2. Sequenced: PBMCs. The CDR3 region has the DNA TGCAGCGTTCTACCTAGCGGGCCTACCTCCTACAATGAGCAGTTCTTC. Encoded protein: CSVLPSGPTSYNEQFF.